This entry lists 21 T cell receptor beta chains sequenced from one sample in a study of shared clonotypes between healthy human individuals. Assay used: immunoSEQ multiplex PCR; TCRdb lists only in-frame clones, some missing. The table shows some 700,000 clones, with less than 95% occurring only once. Sequencing used memory CD8+ T cells from PBMCs. Subset indicated: CD45RO+ cells pooled with CCR7-negative TemRA cells. Receptors originate from a man aged 18 to 30 in good health. Some clones in this sample may be carry-over from other donors' samples.

The rearrangement uses TRBV5-5 and TRBJ2-3; D is uncertain. The CDR3 has 14 amino acids. V gave up 0 bases and J gave up 6 bases, with 11 bases separating them. Germline V gene lookup returns CDR1 SGHKS and CDR2 YYEKEE (reference sequence). CDR3 sequence: CASSLEGFPDTQYF. CDR3 bases: TGTGCCAGCAGCTTGGAGGGTTTTCCTGATACGCAGTATTTT.

The rearrangement links TRBV5-1 to TRBJ2-7; the D gene is possibly TRBD1 (7 bases). Trimming left V 5 bases short and J 3 bases short, with 33 bases between. Germline V gene sequence: CDR1 SGHRS, CDR2 YFSETQ. The CDR3 runs 20 residues. CDR3: CASRGGRVGGERSLGYEQYF. CDR3 nucleotide sequence: TGCGCCAGCAGAGGGGGCAGGGTAGGCGGGGAGCGATCCCTGGGCTACGAGCAGTACTTC. Variable domain in full (rest from reference TRBV5-1 and TRBJ2-7): KAGVTQTPRYLIKTRGQQVTLSCSPISGHRSVSWYQQTPGQGLQFLFEYFSETQRNKGNFPGRFSGRQFSNSRSEMNVSTLELGDSALYLCASRGGRVGGERSLGYEQYFGPGTRLTVT.

The chain carries TRBV27 and TRBJ2-7; 11 positions agree with TRBD2. The CDR3 loop spans 16 amino acids. V lost 2 bases and J lost 2; bases outside the gene matches: 5. Germline CDR1 and CDR2: MNHEY and SMNVEV (reference sequence). The CDR3: CASSLVLAGGTYEQYF. Written as DNA, the CDR3 is TGTGCCAGCAGTTTAGTCTTAGCGGGAGGGACCTACGAGCAGTACTTC.

Comments on this clone: An end of the junction does not agree with germline; a read error may underlie this. This chain joins TRBV27 and TRBJ1-1, with a weak D call TRBD1 (5 bases). This CDR3 is built from 16 residues. CDR1 and CDR2 (germline): MNHEY, SMNVEV (reference sequence). CDR3 DNA sequence: TGTGCCAGCAGCTTATTCCCTTTGACTGGGGGTAGTGAAGCTTTCTTT. Protein: CASSLFPLTGGSEAFF.

The chain couples TRBV19 to TRBJ1-1; no clear D. The CDR3 has 12 amino acids. Trimming shortened V by 8 bases and J by 4 bases, and 11 bases separated the two germline ends. Germline CDR1 is LNHDA and CDR2 is SQIVND (reference sequence). This CDR3 reads CASFGGPTEAFF. DNA for the CDR3: TGTGCCAGTTTTGGCGGCCCCACTGAAGCTTTCTTT.

The chain uses TRBV30 and TRBJ2-2; the D is unclear. There are 12 residues in the CDR3. Trimming took 8 bases from V and 5 from J, leaving 12 bases between them. Germline lookup yields CDR1 GTSNPN and CDR2 SVGIG (reference sequence). In DNA form, the CDR3 reads TGTGCCGCTAAGAGGTCTACCGGGGAGCTGTTTTTT. Its protein product is CAAKRSTGELFF. Looking up the rest from reference TRBV30 and TRBJ2-2 gives the full variable domain: SQTIHQWPATLVQPVGSPLSLECTVEGTSNPNLYWYRQAAGRGLQLLFYSVGIGQISSEVPQNLSASRPQDRQFILSSKKLLLSDSGFYLCAAKRSTGELFFGEGSRLTVL.

The V and J genes are TRBV27 and TRBJ2-1; 10 nucleotides align to TRBD2. With V trimmed by 2 bases and J by 1 base, 8 bases remained unmatched. This CDR3 is built from 18 residues. Germline V gene sequence: CDR1 MNHEY, CDR2 SMNVEV (reference sequence). The CDR3 DNA is TGTGCCAGCAGTTTAACCCCCGTAGCGGGAGGATCCTACAATGAGCAGTTCTTC. It translates to CASSLTPVAGGSYNEQFF.

V usage is TRBV6-1 and J usage is TRBJ2-7; D is unresolved. This CDR3 spans 13 amino acids. Germline CDR1 reads MNHNS; CDR2 reads SASEGT. V lost 1 base and J lost 3, with 7 bases in between. CDR3: CASSEGLYYEQYF. Written as DNA, the CDR3 is TGTGCCAGCAGTGAAGGGCTATACTACGAGCAGTACTTC.

This clone was seen a single time. The J gene is TRBJ2-7, the V gene TRBV15; 11 nucleotides align to TRBD2. CDR3 size: 15 residues. V lost 3 bases and J lost 4; bases outside the gene matches: 5. Germline values: CDR1 LNHNV, CDR2 YYDKDF (reference sequence). Here the CDR3 reads CATSSQLAGEYEQYF. CDR3 bases: TGTGCCACCAGCAGCCAACTAGCGGGGGAGTACGAGCAGTACTTC.

This chain links TRBV4-3 with TRBJ2-7; D is unclear. This CDR3 is 15 amino acids long. The germline CDR1 and CDR2 sequences are LGHNA and YSLEER. V lost 0 bases and J lost 0, with 9 bases in between. The CDR3 nucleotides are TGCGCCAGCAGCCAAGAGGCACAGATCTCCTACGAGCAGTACTTC. Its translation: CASSQEAQISYEQYF.

The V call is TRBV13, the J call TRBJ2-2; 12 bases agree with TRBD2. The germline V gene has CDR1 PRHDT and CDR2 FYEKMQ (reference sequence). V dropped 5 bases and J dropped 7; count of bases not matched to a gene: 8. The CDR3 consists of 16 residues. CDR3 sequence: CASSPLAGGFGGELFF. In DNA form, the CDR3 reads TGTGCCAGCAGCCCCCTAGCGGGAGGGTTCGGCGGGGAGCTGTTTTTT.

The CDR3 reads CASSPDRSNEKLFF. The CDR3 coding sequence is TGCGCCAGCAGCCCTGATAGGAGTAATGAAAAACTGTTTTTT. The V call is TRBV4-1, the J call TRBJ1-4; D remains unclear. CDR3 length equals 14 residues. Germline lookup yields CDR1 MGHRA and CDR2 YSYEKL. V lost 4 bases to trimming and J lost 4 bases, with 10 bases between them.

The rearrangement uses TRBV28 and TRBJ1-1; D gene uncertain. The V end was cut by 3 bases, the J end by 5 bases, with 10 bases between. The CDR3 extends over 13 amino acids. The V gene's germline CDR1 is MDHEN and CDR2 SYDVKM. CDR3: CASSFNLVTEAFF. The CDR3 bases are TGTGCCAGCAGTTTTAATCTGGTAACTGAAGCTTTCTTT.

A few counts support this clone. V usage is TRBV27 and J usage is TRBJ1-2; 7 bases line up with TRBD1. The CDR3 is 13 residues long. V was pared by 4 bases and J by 4 bases, with 3 bases of the junction left unmatched. Germline CDR1 MNHEY, CDR2 SMNVEV (reference sequence). The CDR3 region has the DNA TGTGCCAGCAGTTCCGGACAGGTCTATGGCTACACCTTC. Its protein product is CASSSGQVYGYTF.

The genes are TRBV6-5 and TRBJ2-7; 10 bases line up with TRBD1. The CDR3 length is 13 residues. Germline V gives CDR1 MNHEY, CDR2 SVGAGI. Losses at the gene ends were 0 bases for V and 9 bases for J; bases not matched to a gene: 2. The CDR3 sequence: CASSYSDRGVQYF. In DNA form, the CDR3 reads TGTGCCAGCAGTTACTCGGACAGGGGGGTGCAGTACTTC.

The rearrangement links TRBV7-9 to TRBJ1-1; the match to TRBD1 covers 8 bases. CDR3 length: 16 residues. J was trimmed by 0 bases and V by 5 bases; bases with no gene match: 8. The V gene's germline CDR1 is SEHNR and CDR2 FQNEAQ (reference sequence). The CDR3 DNA is TGTGCCAGCAGCCCACCGGGACAGGAGATGAACACTGAAGCTTTCTTT. Amino acid sequence: CASSPPGQEMNTEAFF.

This CDR3 is CASSQALRGDTQYF. The CDR3 nucleotides are TGTGCCAGCAGCCAAGCTCTAAGGGGAGATACGCAGTATTTT. The V and J genes are TRBV4-2 and TRBJ2-3; a weak D match, TRBD1 (5 bases). V lost 1 base and J 5 bases, leaving 10 bases between the germline ends. The CDR3 runs to 14 residues. CDR1 and CDR2 (germline): LGHNA, YNFKEQ.

Only one count was recorded for this clone. The genes are TRBV10-2 and TRBJ1-5; D is unclear. Trimming removed 2 bases from V and 0 bases from J, with 8 bases in between. Germline values: CDR1 WSHSY, CDR2 SAAADI. This CDR3 region has 15 residues. This chain's CDR3 is CASSEEALSNQPQHF. The CDR3 region has the DNA TGCGCCAGCAGTGAGGAAGCCCTTAGCAATCAGCCCCAGCATTTT.

This chain joins TRBV6-7 and TRBJ1-2, with 11 bases lining up with TRBD1. TRBV6-7 is sorted into the ORF group, with uncertain function. V shed 9 bases, J shed 7 bases, and the junction held 7 bases outside the gene matches. The CDR3 has 13 residues. DNA of the CDR3: TGTGCCAGGGAGGGACAGGGGGAGGGTGGCTACACCTTC. It yields the protein CAREGQGEGGYTF.

Here the CDR3 DNA reads TGTGCCAGTAGTATAAGAGGGGGGCTAGCCAAAAACATTCAGTACTTC. It is translated as CASSIRGGLAKNIQYF. The V call is TRBV19, the J call TRBJ2-4; D is tentatively TRBD1 or TRBD2 (6 bases each). CDR3 length: 16 amino acids. V shed 2 bases and J shed 0 bases, with 11 bases lying between them. Germline V gene sequence: CDR1 LNHDA, CDR2 SQIVND (reference sequence).

The rearrangement uses TRBV6-6 and TRBJ2-7; 8 bases are a match to TRBD2. The CDR3 has 13 residues. Germline V lookup: CDR1 MNHNY, CDR2 SVGAGI (reference sequence). The V segment lost 7 bases and the J segment 3 bases; nucleotides outside the gene matches: 5. CDR3 amino acids: CASNPGGDYEQYF. CDR3 DNA: TGTGCCAGCAACCCCGGGGGGGACTACGAGCAGTACTTC.